Following are 20 T cell receptor beta chains from one sample sequenced in a study of shared clonotypes between healthy human individuals (TCRdb year 2020). Library preparation employed the immunoSEQ multiplex PCR assay. The source is immuneACCESS, and TCRdb retained only in-frame sequences with V and J called. Part of the clones is not carried over; for the studies checked, unresolved V genes explain less than half of this, and the remainder is unexplained. This sample holds roughly 2,500,000 clones; 80% to 95% were observed only once. The top ten constitute 0.35% to 0.45% of the sample. The material sequenced was naive CD4+ T cells from PBMCs. According to the study, the label for this sample's cell subset or site signals: CD45RA+ positively selected. The receptors shown here come from a man between 18 and 29 years old in good health. Some clones in this sample may be carry-over from other donors' samples.

The chain links TRBV11-3 to TRBJ2-1; D perhaps matches TRBD1 (5 bases). V was cut by 5 bases and J by 5 bases, with 16 bases left in between. CDR3 length: 15 residues. Germline CDR1 reads SGHNT; CDR2 reads YENEEA. CDR3 in DNA: TGTGCCAGCAGCAAGGCTGTGGGGCCGAACAATGAGCAGTTCTTC. Its translation is CASSKAVGPNNEQFF.

Concerning this clone itself: This CDR3 is also generated by other DNA sequences in the sample. The rearrangement uses TRBV7-2 and TRBJ2-7; D perhaps matches TRBD1 (6 bases). The CDR3 totals 13 residues. Trimming cost V 5 bases and J 1 base, with 9 bases left between them. CDR1 and CDR2 (germline): SGHTA, FQGNSA. CDR3 sequence (DNA): TGTGCCAGCAGCCGTACAGGGTCCTACGAGCAGTACTTC. Its translation is CASSRTGSYEQYF. The full variable domain, with the rest looked up from reference TRBV7-2 and TRBJ2-7, is GAGVSQSPSNKVTEKGKDVELRCDPISGHTALYWYRQSLGQGLEFLIYFQGNSAPDKSGLPSDRFSAERTGGSVSTLTIQRTQQEDSAVYLCASSRTGSYEQYFGPGTRLTVT.

About this clone itself: The same CDR3 arises from other DNA sequences in this sample as well. J is TRBJ1-5 and V is TRBV5-8; D remains unclear. CDR3 size: 14 residues. V was pared by 2 bases and J by 2 bases, with 8 bases between. The germline CDR1 and CDR2 sequences are SGHTS and YDEGEE. The CDR3 nucleotides are TGTGCCAGCAGCTTTAGAGATGGCAATCAGCCCCAGCATTTT. It yields the protein CASSFRDGNQPQHF.

A word on this clone: Other nucleotide sequences in the sample specify the same CDR3. The chain carries TRBV7-2 and TRBJ2-3; D is uncertain. Germline loops: CDR1 SGHTA, CDR2 FQGNSA. This CDR3 spans 12 amino acids. Trimming left V 1 base short and J 6 bases short, with 5 bases between. CDR3 in amino acids: CASSLDADTQYF. Here the CDR3 DNA reads TGTGCCAGCAGCTTAGACGCGGATACGCAGTATTTT.

The V gene is TRBV5-4, the J gene TRBJ1-2, with TRBD1 as a possible D gene (5 bases). The germline V gene encodes CDR1 SGHNT and CDR2 YYREEE (reference sequence). CDR3 size: 17 residues. V was cut by 3 bases and J by 3 bases, with 21 bases left in between. CDR3 DNA sequence: TGTGCCAGCAGCTCCCGGGACGGCTCCCGCCTTCACTATGGCTACACCTTC. Its translation: CASSSRDGSRLHYGYTF.

The chain combines TRBV29-1 with TRBJ1-3, with D tentatively TRBD1 (5 bases). The CDR3 is made up of 12 amino acids. The ends were cut back, 4 bases at V and 3 bases at J, with 7 bases in the middle. Germline CDR1 and CDR2: SQVTM and ANQGSEA. The chain's CDR3 is CSVATVGNTIYF. The DNA for the CDR3 is TGCAGCGTTGCGACAGTTGGAAACACCATATATTTT.

As regards this clone: The sample carries other DNA sequences with the same CDR3. The gene calls are TRBV7-3 and TRBJ2-1; TRBD2 agrees at 9 bases. The V gene's germline CDR1 is SGHTA and CDR2 FQGTGA. V lost 5 bases to trimming and J lost 2 bases; unmatched junction nucleotides: 4. CDR3 length: 15 residues. The CDR3 nucleotides are TGTGCCAGCAGCCCGCGACTAGCGGCCTACAATGAGCAGTTCTTC. Translated, it gives CASSPRLAAYNEQFF.

The chain links TRBV2 to TRBJ2-3; 8 positions match TRBD2. From germline, CDR1 is SNHLY and CDR2 FYNNEI. V lost 7 bases to trimming and J lost 0 bases; unmatched junction nucleotides: 3. The CDR3 is made up of 14 amino acids. CDR3 in DNA: TGTGCCAGCAAACTAGCGGAAAGCACAGATACGCAGTATTTT. Its translation is CASKLAESTDTQYF. Filled out from reference TRBV2 and TRBJ2-3, the complete variable domain reads EPEVTQTPSHQVTQMGQEVILRCVPISNHLYFYWYRQILGQKVEFLVSFYNNEISEKSEIFDDQFSVERPDGSNFTLKIRSTKLEDSAMYFCASKLAESTDTQYFGPGTRLTVL.

The rearrangement uses TRBV7-8 and TRBJ1-1, with TRBD1 identical over 7 bases. The CDR3 is made up of 16 amino acids. Germline loops: CDR1 SGHVS, CDR2 FQNEAQ. J lost 0 bases, V lost 4 bases, and 8 bases had no gene match. The CDR3 loop reads CASSWKAGGLNTEAFF. The CDR3 DNA follows: TGTGCCAGCAGCTGGAAGGCAGGGGGTTTGAACACTGAAGCTTTCTTT.

The gene calls are TRBV14 and TRBJ1-2; possible D gene TRBD1, 5 bases. Trimming shortened V by 4 bases and J by 4 bases, and 13 bases separated the two germline ends. The CDR3 length is 14 residues. Germline V gives CDR1 SGHDN, CDR2 FVKESK. The CDR3 is CASSPPGLRYGYTF. In nucleotides, the CDR3 is TGTGCCAGCAGCCCTCCAGGGTTGCGCTATGGCTACACCTTC.

The V and J genes are TRBV28 and TRBJ2-2; maybe TRBD1 (6 bases). CDR3 length: 14 amino acids. V lost 5 bases to trimming and J lost 9 bases, with 16 bases between them. Germline V lookup: CDR1 MDHEN, CDR2 SYDVKM. The CDR3 spells CASSVPGQLRELFF. CDR3 nucleotides: TGTGCCAGCAGTGTCCCGGGACAATTGAGGGAGCTGTTTTTT.

V is TRBV5-1 and J is TRBJ2-7, with D tentatively TRBD2 (6 bases). CDR3 length equals 14 residues. Trimming took off 7 bases at V and 8 bases at J, with 22 bases between the two ends. Germline loops: CDR1 SGHRS, CDR2 YFSETQ. The CDR3 sequence is CASSEVGGLAKQYF. CDR3 sequence (DNA): TGCGCCAGCTCTGAGGTGGGGGGACTCGCCAAGCAGTACTTC.

The chain carries TRBV19 and TRBJ1-5; D gene uncertain. The CDR3 is 19 amino acids. V was trimmed by 4 bases and J by 0 bases, leaving 22 bases between them. Germline lookup yields CDR1 LNHDA and CDR2 SQIVND (reference sequence). The CDR3 DNA follows: TGTGCCAGTAGTACCCCAGGACGGACGCTTTCGGGTAGCAATCAGCCCCAGCATTTT. Encoded protein: CASSTPGRTLSGSNQPQHF.

The chain employs TRBV2 and TRBJ2-3, with D possibly being TRBD2 (6 bases). The CDR3 covers 13 residues. Germline values: CDR1 SNHLY, CDR2 FYNNEI. Trimming stripped 7 bases from V and 3 bases from J, with 11 bases between. CDR3 DNA sequence: TGTGCCAGCAAACTAGGAGGGACAGATACGCAGTATTTT. Translating it yields CASKLGGTDTQYF.

The V gene is TRBV27, the J gene TRBJ1-5, with D possibly being TRBD1 (6 bases). From germline, CDR1 is MNHEY and CDR2 SMNVEV (reference sequence). Trimming removed 3 bases from V and 5 bases from J, with 14 bases in between. There are 15 residues in the CDR3. For the CDR3, the DNA is TGTGCCAGCAGTTTTTCATCCAGGGGAGATCAGCCCCAGCATTTT. It specifies CASSFSSRGDQPQHF.

V is TRBV6-1 and J is TRBJ2-7, with 10 bases matching TRBD2. The junction had 6 bases not matched to a gene; V was cut back by 7 bases and J by 3 bases. The CDR3 extends over 14 amino acids. From germline, CDR1 is MNHNS and CDR2 SASEGT. For the CDR3, the DNA is TGTGCCAGCACCTCTAGCGGGAGTGTCTACGAGCAGTACTTC. Encoded protein: CASTSSGSVYEQYF.

This chain joins TRBV4-1 and TRBJ2-1, with D possibly TRBD1 on 6 matching bases. V lost 1 base and J lost 6, with 16 bases in between. Germline CDR1 reads MGHRA; CDR2 reads YSYEKL. CDR3 length: 16 amino acids. The CDR3 bases are TGCGCCAGCAGCCAAGGTGTAGGGCTAGGGGGCAATGAGCAGTTCTTC. This encodes CASSQGVGLGGNEQFF.

J is TRBJ1-3 and V is TRBV5-1, with a possible D match to TRBD1 (6 bases). The CDR3 runs to 14 residues. V was pared by 6 bases and J by 2 bases, with 12 bases between. Germline CDR1 is SGHRS and CDR2 is YFSETQ. The CDR3 sequence: CASTGGGTGNTIYF. In DNA, the CDR3 is TGCGCCAGCACCGGAGGGGGTACTGGAAACACCATATATTTT.

J is TRBJ1-5 and V is TRBV14; weak D call: TRBD1 (5 bases). V lost 3 bases to trimming and J lost 5 bases, with 11 bases between them. Germline V CDR1 and CDR2: SGHDN, FVKESK. The CDR3 has 14 residues. The CDR3: CASSQAGLDQPQHF. The CDR3 DNA follows: TGTGCCAGCAGCCAGGCAGGGCTGGATCAGCCCCAGCATTTT.

The V call is TRBV2, the J call TRBJ2-7; TRBD1 matches 9 bases. With V trimmed by 7 bases and J by 5 bases, 6 bases remained unmatched. The CDR3 length is 13 residues. Germline assignment: CDR1 SNHLY and CDR2 FYNNEI. The DNA of the CDR3 is TGTGCCAGCACCGGACAGGGGTCCCACGAGCAGTACTTC. The encoded protein is CASTGQGSHEQYF.